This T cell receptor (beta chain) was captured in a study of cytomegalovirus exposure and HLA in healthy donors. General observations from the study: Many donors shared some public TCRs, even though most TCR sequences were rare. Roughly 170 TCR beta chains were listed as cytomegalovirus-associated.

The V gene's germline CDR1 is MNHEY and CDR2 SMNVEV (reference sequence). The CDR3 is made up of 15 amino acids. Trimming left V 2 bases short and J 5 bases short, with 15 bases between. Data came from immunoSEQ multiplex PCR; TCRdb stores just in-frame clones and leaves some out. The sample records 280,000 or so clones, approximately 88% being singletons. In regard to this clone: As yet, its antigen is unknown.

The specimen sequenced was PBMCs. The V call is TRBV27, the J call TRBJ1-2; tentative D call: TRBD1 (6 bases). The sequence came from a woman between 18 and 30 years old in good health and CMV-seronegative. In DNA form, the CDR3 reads TGTGCCAGCAGTTTAAGGTTGGACAGCTGGTATGGCTACACCTTC. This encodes CASSLRLDSWYGYTF.